This passage covers 15 T cell receptor beta chains from one sample sequenced in a study of cytomegalovirus exposure and HLA in healthy donors. PCR involved 60 Vbeta and 13 Jbeta primers. Some clones are missing from TCRdb's copy, which holds only in-frame ones; the method was immunoSEQ multiplex PCR. The table has over 100,000 clones, around 84% seen once; the top ten hold roughly 3.5%. What was sequenced was PBMCs. The receptors here all came from a woman in her 30s in good health and CMV-seropositive.

The chain is built from TRBV13 and TRBJ1-2; D is unresolved. Trimming removed 3 bases from V and 0 bases from J, with 8 bases in between. The CDR3 is made up of 14 amino acids. Germline V gives CDR1 PRHDT, CDR2 FYEKMQ (reference sequence). DNA of the CDR3: TGTGCCAGCAGCTTGCGGAGCTCTAACTATGGCTACACCTTC. Translated: CASSLRSSNYGYTF. Full variable domain (rest looked up from reference TRBV13 and TRBJ1-2): AAGVIQSPRHLIKEKRETATLKCYPIPRHDTVYWYQQGPGQDPQFLISFYEKMQSDKGSIPDRFSAQQFSDYHSELNMSSLELGDSALYFCASSLRSSNYGYTFGSGTRLTVV.

This clone was observed a few times. The chain has TRBV7-9 and TRBJ1-1, with D perhaps matching TRBD1 (6 bases). Germline CDR1 is SEHNR and CDR2 is FQNEAQ (reference sequence). This CDR3 is built from 13 residues. V lost 4 bases and J lost 7, with 13 bases in between. CDR3 nucleotides: TGTGCCAGCAGCTATAGTGGGGACATTGAAGCTTTCTTT. Residues: CASSYSGDIEAFF.

This rearrangement joins TRBV6-1 to TRBJ1-2; D is unresolved. V was pared by 1 base and J by 4 bases, with 19 bases between. The CDR3 extends over 17 amino acids. In germline, CDR1 is MNHNS, CDR2 SASEGT. The CDR3 DNA sequence: TGTGCCAGCAGTGAAGGTTTTGCGAACTCGATTATCTATGGCTACACCTTC. Translation: CASSEGFANSIIYGYTF.

The CDR3 loop reads CASSQEYTGTSSGANVLTF. The CDR3 DNA is TGTGCCAGCAGCCAAGAATACACTGGGACTTCCTCTGGGGCCAACGTCCTGACTTTC. The V gene is TRBV7-9, the J gene TRBJ2-6, with TRBD2 as a possible D gene (6 bases). CDR1 is SEHNR and CDR2 is FQNEAQ in the germline V gene (reference sequence). The CDR3 contains 19 residues. The V gene lost 5 bases and the J gene lost 0 bases, with 20 bases spanning the gap. The whole variable domain, remainder taken from reference TRBV7-9 and TRBJ2-6, is DTGVSQNPRHKITKRGQNVTFRCDPISEHNRLYWYRQTLGQGPEFLTYFQNEAQLEKSRLLSDRFSAERPKGSFSTLEIQRTEQGDSAMYLCASSQEYTGTSSGANVLTFGAGSRLTVL.

The J gene is TRBJ2-1, the V gene TRBV2, with no clear D. CDR1 SNHLY and CDR2 FYNNEI come from the germline V gene. V was trimmed by 5 bases and J by 10 bases, leaving 18 bases between them. This CDR3 region has 14 residues. The CDR3 region is CASSLLARGREQFF. In nucleotides, the CDR3 is TGTGCCAGCAGTCTTTTGGCCCGCGGCCGGGAGCAGTTCTTC.

Only a few counts were recorded for this clone. This chain connects TRBV6-5 to TRBJ2-6; D unclear. The ends were cut back, 6 bases at V and 4 bases at J, with 13 bases in the middle. The V gene's germline CDR1 is MNHEY and CDR2 SVGAGI. This CDR3 is 15 amino acids long. This chain's CDR3 is CASSQTFGGANVLTF. CDR3 DNA sequence: TGTGCCAGCAGCCAGACTTTCGGGGGGGCCAACGTCCTGACTTTC.

The gene calls are TRBV7-3 and TRBJ1-1; 9 nucleotides line up with TRBD1. The CDR3 spans 15 residues. Germline trimming cut 5 bases from V and 2 bases from J; bases unmatched to any gene: 6. CDR1 is SGHTA, CDR2 FQGTGA, per germline. The CDR3 coding sequence is TGTGCCAGCAGCCCCACAGGGGGCCTCAACACTGAAGCTTTCTTT. Encoded protein: CASSPTGGLNTEAFF.

The chain uses TRBV5-5 and TRBJ1-1, with TRBD1 identical over 9 bases. The CDR3 is made up of 14 amino acids. Germline values: CDR1 SGHKS, CDR2 YYEKEE (reference sequence). V was clipped by 4 bases and J by 8 bases; unmatched bases: 9. The CDR3 sequence: CASSPRGQGEEAFF. The CDR3 region has the DNA TGTGCCAGCAGCCCCCGGGGACAGGGAGAGGAAGCTTTCTTT.

Only a few counts were recorded for this clone. This chain joins TRBV11-1 and TRBJ1-1, with unresolved D. Germline V gene sequence: CDR1 SGHAT, CDR2 FQDESV (reference sequence). Trimming cost V 2 bases and J 9 bases, with 10 bases left between them. This CDR3 contains 12 residues. The CDR3 spells CASSLRNGQAFF. DNA for the CDR3: TGTGCCAGCAGCTTAAGAAATGGGCAAGCTTTCTTT.

This chain connects TRBV6-6 to TRBJ1-1; possible D gene TRBD1, 5 bases. The CDR3 has 14 residues. The V and J ends lost 2 bases and 1 base respectively, with 8 bases between them. Germline-derived CDR1 and CDR2 are MNHNY and SVGAGI (reference sequence). This CDR3 reads CASSYNGQNTEAFF. The CDR3 coding sequence is TGTGCCAGCAGTTACAACGGACAGAACACTGAAGCTTTCTTT.

V is TRBV28 and J is TRBJ2-3; D remains unclear. CDR1 MDHEN and CDR2 SYDVKM come from the germline V gene. V lost 4 bases to trimming and J lost 14 bases, with 16 bases between them. This CDR3 spans 12 amino acids. CDR3: CASSSLRQPPYF. The CDR3 DNA is TGTGCCAGCAGTTCCCTACGACAACCCCCGTATTTT.

V and J are TRBV5-4 and TRBJ2-5, with TRBD1 identical over 8 bases. J was trimmed by 1 base and V by 3 bases; bases with no gene match: 5. This CDR3 region has 15 residues. The germline V gene encodes CDR1 SGHNT and CDR2 YYREEE (reference sequence). Here the CDR3 reads CASSSPTGGQETQYF. DNA of the CDR3: TGTGCCAGCAGCTCCCCAACAGGGGGCCAAGAGACCCAGTACTTC.

The CDR3 DNA sequence: TGTGCCAGCAGCGTAGGAAACGGGGGGGCCACAGATACGCAGTATTTT. Its protein product is CASSVGNGGATDTQYF. The chain is built from TRBV9 and TRBJ2-3; 8 bases agree with TRBD2. Germline V gene data show CDR1 as SGDLS and CDR2 as YYNGEE. The CDR3 is made up of 16 amino acids. J gave up 2 bases and V 0 bases, and 5 bases lay outside the gene matches.

The chain recombines TRBV29-1 with TRBJ1-1, with D unresolved. Per germline, CDR1 SQVTM and CDR2 ANQGSEA. The CDR3 has 13 amino acids. Trimming stripped 0 bases from V and 5 bases from J, with 10 bases between. The CDR3 DNA reads TGCAGCGTTGAAGAGCGCGCGGGTACTGAAGCTTTCTTT. This sequence encodes CSVEERAGTEAFF.

The chain has TRBV6-1 and TRBJ2-1, with TRBD2 matching 14 bases. CDR3 length: 15 residues. CDR1 and CDR2 (germline): MNHNS, SASEGT. With 4 bases clipped from V and 8 bases from J, the junction kept 4 bases outside the gene matches. The CDR3 nucleotides are TGTGCCAGCAGTGCGACTAGCGGGGGGGCCGATGAGCAGTTCTTC. It specifies CASSATSGGADEQFF.